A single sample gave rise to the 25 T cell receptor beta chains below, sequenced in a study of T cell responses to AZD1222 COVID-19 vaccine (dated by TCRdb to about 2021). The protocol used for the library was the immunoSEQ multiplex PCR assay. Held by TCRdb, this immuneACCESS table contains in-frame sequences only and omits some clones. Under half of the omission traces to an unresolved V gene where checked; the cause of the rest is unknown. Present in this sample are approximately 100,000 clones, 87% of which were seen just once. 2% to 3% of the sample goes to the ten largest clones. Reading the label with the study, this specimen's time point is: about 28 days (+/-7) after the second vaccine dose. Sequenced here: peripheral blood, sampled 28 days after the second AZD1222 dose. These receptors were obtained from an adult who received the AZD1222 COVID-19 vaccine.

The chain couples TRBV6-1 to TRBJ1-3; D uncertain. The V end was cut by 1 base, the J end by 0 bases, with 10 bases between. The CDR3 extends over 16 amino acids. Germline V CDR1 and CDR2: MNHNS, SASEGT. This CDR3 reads CASSEGTGYSGNTIYF. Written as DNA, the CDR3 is TGTGCCAGCAGTGAAGGGACGGGGTACTCTGGAAACACCATATATTTT.

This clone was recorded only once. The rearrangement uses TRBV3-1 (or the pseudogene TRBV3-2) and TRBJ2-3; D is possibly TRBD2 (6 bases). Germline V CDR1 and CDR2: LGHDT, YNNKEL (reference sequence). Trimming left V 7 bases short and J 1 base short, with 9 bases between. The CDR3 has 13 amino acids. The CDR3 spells CASMRGGTDTQYF. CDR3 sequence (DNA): TGTGCCAGCATGCGCGGGGGCACAGATACGCAGTATTTT.

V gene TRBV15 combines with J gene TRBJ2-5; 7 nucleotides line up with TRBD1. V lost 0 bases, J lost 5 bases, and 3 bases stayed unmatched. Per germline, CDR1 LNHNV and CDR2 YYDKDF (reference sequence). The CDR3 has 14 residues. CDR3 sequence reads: CATSRDTTGETQYF. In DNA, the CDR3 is TGTGCCACCAGCAGAGATACGACAGGGGAGACCCAGTACTTC. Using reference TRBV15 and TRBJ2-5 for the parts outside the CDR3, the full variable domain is DAMVIQNPRYQVTQFGKPVTLSCSQTLNHNVMYWYQQKSSQAPKLLFHYYDKDFNNEADTPDNFQSRRPNTSFCFLDIRSPGLGDTAMYLCATSRDTTGETQYFGPGTRLLVL.

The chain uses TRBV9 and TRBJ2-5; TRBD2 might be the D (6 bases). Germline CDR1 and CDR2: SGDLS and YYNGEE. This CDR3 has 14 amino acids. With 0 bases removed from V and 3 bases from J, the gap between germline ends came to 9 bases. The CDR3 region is CASSVGDLKETQYF. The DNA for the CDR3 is TGTGCCAGCAGCGTAGGGGACTTGAAAGAGACCCAGTACTTC.

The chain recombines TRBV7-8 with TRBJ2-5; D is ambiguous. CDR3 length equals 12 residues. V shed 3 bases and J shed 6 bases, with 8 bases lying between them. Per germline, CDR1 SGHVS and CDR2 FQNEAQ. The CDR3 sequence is CASSFVMKTQYF. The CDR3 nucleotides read TGTGCCAGCAGCTTCGTTATGAAGACCCAGTACTTC.

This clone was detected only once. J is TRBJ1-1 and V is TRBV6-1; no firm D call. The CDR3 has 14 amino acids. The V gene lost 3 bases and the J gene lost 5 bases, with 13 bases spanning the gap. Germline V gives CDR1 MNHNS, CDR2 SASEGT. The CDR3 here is CASSEEGGRTEAFF. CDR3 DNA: TGTGCCAGCAGTGAGGAGGGAGGTAGGACTGAAGCTTTCTTT.

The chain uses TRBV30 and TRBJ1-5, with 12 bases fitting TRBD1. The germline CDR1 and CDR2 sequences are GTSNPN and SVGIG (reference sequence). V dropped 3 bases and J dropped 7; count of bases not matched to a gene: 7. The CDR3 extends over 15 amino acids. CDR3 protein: CAWSSGQGARQPQHF. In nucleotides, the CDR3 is TGTGCCTGGAGCTCGGGACAGGGGGCGAGGCAGCCCCAGCATTTT. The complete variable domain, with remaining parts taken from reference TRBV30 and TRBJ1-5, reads SQTIHQWPATLVQPVGSPLSLECTVEGTSNPNLYWYRQAAGRGLQLLFYSVGIGQISSEVPQNLSASRPQDRQFILSSKKLLLSDSGFYLCAWSSGQGARQPQHFGDGTRLSIL.

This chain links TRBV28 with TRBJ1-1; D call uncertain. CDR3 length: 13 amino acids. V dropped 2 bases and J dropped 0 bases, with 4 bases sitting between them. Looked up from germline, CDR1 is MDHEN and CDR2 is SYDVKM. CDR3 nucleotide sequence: TGTGCCAGCAGTTTACAGATGAACACTGAAGCTTTCTTT. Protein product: CASSLQMNTEAFF.

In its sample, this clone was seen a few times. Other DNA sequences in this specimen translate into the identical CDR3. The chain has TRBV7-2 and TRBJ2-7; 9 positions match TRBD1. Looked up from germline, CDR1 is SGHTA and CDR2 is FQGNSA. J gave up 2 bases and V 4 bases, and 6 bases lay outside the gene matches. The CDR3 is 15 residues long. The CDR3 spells CASSSSGQGTYEQYF. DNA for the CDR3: TGTGCCAGCAGCTCCTCCGGACAGGGGACCTACGAGCAGTACTTC.

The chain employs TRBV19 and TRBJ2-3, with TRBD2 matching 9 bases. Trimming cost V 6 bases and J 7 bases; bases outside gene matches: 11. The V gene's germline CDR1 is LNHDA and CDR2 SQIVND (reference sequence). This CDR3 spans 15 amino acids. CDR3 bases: TGTGCCAGTAGCCCCATAGCGGGAGTCATAAATACGCAGTATTTT. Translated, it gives CASSPIAGVINTQYF.

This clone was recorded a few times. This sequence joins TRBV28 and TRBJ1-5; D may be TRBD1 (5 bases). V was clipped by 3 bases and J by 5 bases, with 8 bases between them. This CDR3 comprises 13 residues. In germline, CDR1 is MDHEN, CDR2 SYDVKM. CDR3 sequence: CASSFFRDQPQHF. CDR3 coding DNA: TGTGCCAGCAGTTTTTTCAGGGATCAGCCCCAGCATTTT.

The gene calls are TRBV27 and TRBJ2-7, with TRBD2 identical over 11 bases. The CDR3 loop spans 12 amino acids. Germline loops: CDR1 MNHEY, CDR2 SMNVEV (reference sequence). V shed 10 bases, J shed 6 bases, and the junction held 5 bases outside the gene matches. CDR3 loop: CATGLAGFEQYF. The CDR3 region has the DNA TGTGCCACCGGACTAGCGGGCTTCGAGCAGTACTTC.

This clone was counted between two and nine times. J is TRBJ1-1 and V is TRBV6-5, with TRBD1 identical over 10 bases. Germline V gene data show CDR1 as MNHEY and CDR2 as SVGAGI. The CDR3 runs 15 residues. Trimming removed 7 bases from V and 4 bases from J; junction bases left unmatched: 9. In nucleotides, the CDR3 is TGTGCCAGCACAGCTCCTCGGACAGGGGGCACTGAAGCTTTCTTT. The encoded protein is CASTAPRTGGTEAFF.

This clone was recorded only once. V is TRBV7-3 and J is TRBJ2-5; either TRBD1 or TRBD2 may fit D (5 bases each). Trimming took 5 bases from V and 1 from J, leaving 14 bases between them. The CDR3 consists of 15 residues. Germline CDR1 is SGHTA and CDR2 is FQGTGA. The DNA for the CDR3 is TGTGCCAGCAGCCGAGGGGCAGGGACCCAAGAGACCCAGTACTTC. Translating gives CASSRGAGTQETQYF.

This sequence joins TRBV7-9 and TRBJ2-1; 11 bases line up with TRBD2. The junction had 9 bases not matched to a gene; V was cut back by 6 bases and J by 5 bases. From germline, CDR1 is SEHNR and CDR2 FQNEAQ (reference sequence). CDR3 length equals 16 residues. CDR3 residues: CASRLAGVFSDNEQFF. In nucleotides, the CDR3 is TGTGCCAGCAGACTAGCGGGAGTTTTCAGCGACAATGAGCAGTTCTTC. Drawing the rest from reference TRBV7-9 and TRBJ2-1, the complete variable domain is DTGVSQNPRHKITKRGQNVTFRCDPISEHNRLYWYRQTLGQGPEFLTYFQNEAQLEKSRLLSDRFSAERPKGSFSTLEIQRTEQGDSAMYLCASRLAGVFSDNEQFFGPGTRLTVL.

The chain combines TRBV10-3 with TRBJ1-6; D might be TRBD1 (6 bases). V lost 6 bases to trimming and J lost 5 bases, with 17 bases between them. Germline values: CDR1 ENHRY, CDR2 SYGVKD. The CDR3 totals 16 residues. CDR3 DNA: TGTGCCATCAGGACAGAAAAGGGGGAAAATAATTCACCCCTCCACTTT. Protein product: CAIRTEKGENNSPLHF.

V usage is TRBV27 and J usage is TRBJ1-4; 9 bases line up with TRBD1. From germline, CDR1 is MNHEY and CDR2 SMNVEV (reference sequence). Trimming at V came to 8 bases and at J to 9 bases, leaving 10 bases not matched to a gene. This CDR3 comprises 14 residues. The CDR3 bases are TGTGCCAGCGGACCGGACAGGGGAAGGCAAAAACTGTTTTTT. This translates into CASGPDRGRQKLFF.

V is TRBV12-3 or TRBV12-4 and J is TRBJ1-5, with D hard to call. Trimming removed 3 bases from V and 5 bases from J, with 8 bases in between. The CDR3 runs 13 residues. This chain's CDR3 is CASSFYRDQPQHF. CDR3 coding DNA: TGTGCCAGCAGTTTTTATAGGGATCAGCCCCAGCATTTT.

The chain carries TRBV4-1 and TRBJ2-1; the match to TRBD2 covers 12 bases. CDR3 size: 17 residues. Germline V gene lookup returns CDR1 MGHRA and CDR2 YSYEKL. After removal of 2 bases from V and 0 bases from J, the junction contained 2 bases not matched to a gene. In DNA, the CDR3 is TGCGCCAGCAGCCAACTAGCGGGAGGGCGCTCCTACAATGAGCAGTTCTTC. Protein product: CASSQLAGGRSYNEQFF.

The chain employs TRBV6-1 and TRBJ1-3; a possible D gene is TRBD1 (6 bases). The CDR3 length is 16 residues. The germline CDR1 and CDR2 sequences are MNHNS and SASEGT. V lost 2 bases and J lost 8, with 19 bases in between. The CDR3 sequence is CASSEIAGGGPDTIYF. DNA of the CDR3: TGTGCCAGCAGTGAAATTGCCGGGGGCGGACCGGACACCATATATTTT.

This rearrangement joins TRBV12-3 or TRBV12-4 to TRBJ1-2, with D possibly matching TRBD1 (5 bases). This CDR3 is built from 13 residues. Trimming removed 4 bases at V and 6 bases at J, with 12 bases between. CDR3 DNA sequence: TGTGCCAGCAGTTCAGGAGGGGCTCATGGCTACACCTTC. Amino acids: CASSSGGAHGYTF.

The CDR3 sequence is CSASRQGGSLRLAGGNEQFF. In DNA form, the CDR3 reads TGCAGTGCTAGTCGGCAAGGTGGGAGTCTAAGGCTAGCGGGCGGCAATGAGCAGTTCTTC. The chain combines TRBV20-1 with TRBJ2-1, with 8 nucleotides matching TRBD2. Germline V lookup: CDR1 DFQATT, CDR2 SNEGSKA (reference sequence). V lost 3 bases to trimming and J lost 6 bases; unmatched junction nucleotides: 25. The CDR3 consists of 20 residues.

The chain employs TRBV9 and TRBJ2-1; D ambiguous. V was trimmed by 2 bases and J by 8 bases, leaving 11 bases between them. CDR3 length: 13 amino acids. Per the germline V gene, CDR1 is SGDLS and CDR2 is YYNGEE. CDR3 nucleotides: TGTGCCAGCAGCGTCCTTTTCGCGGATGAGCAGTTCTTC. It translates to CASSVLFADEQFF.

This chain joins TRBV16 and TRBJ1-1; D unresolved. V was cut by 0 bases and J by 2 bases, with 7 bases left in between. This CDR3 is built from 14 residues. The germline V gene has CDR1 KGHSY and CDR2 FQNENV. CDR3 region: CASSQSGRNTEAFF. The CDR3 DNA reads TGTGCCAGCAGCCAATCAGGCAGAAACACTGAAGCTTTCTTT.

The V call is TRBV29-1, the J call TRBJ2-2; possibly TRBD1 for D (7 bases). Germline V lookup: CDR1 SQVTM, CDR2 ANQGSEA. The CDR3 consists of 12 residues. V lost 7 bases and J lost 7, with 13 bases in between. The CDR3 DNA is TGCAGCGGCGGGACAGTCCACGGGGAGCTGTTTTTT. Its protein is CSGGTVHGELFF.